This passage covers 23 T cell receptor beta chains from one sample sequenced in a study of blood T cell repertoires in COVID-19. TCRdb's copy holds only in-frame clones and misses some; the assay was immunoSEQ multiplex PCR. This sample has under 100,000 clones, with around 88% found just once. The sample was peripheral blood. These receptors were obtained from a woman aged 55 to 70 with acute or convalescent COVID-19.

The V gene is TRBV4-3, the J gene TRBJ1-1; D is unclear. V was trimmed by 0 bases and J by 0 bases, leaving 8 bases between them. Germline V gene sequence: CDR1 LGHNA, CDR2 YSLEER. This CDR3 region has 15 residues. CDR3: CASSQDQAVNTEAFF. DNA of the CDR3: TGCGCCAGCAGCCAAGATCAGGCAGTGAACACTGAAGCTTTCTTT.

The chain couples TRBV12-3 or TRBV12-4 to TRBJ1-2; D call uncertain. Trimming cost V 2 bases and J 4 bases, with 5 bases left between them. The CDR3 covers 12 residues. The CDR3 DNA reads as TGTGCCAGCAGTTTAAACATCTATGGCTACACCTTC. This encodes CASSLNIYGYTF.

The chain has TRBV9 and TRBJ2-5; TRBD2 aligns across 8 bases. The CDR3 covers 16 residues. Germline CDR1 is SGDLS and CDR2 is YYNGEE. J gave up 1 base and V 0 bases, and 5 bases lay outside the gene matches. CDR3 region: CASSVGVAGTQETQYF. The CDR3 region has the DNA TGTGCCAGCAGCGTAGGGGTAGCGGGGACCCAAGAGACCCAGTACTTC.

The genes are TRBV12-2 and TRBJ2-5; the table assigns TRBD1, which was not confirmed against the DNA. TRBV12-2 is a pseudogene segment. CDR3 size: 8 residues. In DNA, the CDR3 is TGTGCGGAAGGGGGCCAGTACTTC. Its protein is CAEGGQYF.

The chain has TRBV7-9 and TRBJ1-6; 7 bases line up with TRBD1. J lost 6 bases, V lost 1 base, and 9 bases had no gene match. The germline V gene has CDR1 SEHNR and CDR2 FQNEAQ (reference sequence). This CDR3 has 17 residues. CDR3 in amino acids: CASSLDLQGLFNSPLHF. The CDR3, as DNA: TGTGCCAGCAGCTTAGATCTACAGGGGTTGTTTAATTCACCCCTCCACTTT.

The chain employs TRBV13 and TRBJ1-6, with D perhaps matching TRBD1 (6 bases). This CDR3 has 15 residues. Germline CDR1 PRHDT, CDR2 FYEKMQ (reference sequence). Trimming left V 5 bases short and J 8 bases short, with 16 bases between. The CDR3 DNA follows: TGTGCCAGCAGCGGATCAGGGGTTGGCGATTCACCCCTCCACTTT. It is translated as CASSGSGVGDSPLHF. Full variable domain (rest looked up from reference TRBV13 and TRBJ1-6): AAGVIQSPRHLIKEKRETATLKCYPIPRHDTVYWYQQGPGQDPQFLISFYEKMQSDKGSIPDRFSAQQFSDYHSELNMSSLELGDSALYFCASSGSGVGDSPLHFGNGTRLTVT.

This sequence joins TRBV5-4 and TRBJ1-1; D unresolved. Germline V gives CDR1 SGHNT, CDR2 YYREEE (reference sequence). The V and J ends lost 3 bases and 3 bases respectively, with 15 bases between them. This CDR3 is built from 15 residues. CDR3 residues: CASSWALGQDTEAFF. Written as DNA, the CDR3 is TGTGCCAGCAGCTGGGCGTTGGGTCAGGACACTGAAGCTTTCTTT.

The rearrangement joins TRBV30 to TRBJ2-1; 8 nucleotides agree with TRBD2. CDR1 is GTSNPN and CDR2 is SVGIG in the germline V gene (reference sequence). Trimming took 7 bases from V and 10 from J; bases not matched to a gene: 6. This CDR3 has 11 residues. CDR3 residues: CASSGGSEQFF. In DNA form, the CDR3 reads TGTGCCTCCTCGGGGGGGAGCGAGCAGTTCTTC.

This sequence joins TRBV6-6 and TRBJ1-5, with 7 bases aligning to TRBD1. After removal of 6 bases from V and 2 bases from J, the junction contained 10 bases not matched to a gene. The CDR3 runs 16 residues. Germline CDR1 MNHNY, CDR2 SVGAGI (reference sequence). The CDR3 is CASSTQRQGGNQPQHF. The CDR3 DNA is TGTGCCAGCAGCACCCAGAGACAGGGAGGCAATCAGCCCCAGCATTTT.

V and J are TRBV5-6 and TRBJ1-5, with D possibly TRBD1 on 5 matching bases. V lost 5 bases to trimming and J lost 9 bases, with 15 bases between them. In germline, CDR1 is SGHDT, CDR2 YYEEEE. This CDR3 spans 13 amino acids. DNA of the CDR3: TGTGCCAGCAGAAGGCGGGGGGACTGGCCCCAGCATTTT. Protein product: CASRRRGDWPQHF.

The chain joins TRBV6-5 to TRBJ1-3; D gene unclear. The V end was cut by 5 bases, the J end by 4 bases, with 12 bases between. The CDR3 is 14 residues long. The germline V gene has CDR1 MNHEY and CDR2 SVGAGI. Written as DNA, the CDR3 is TGTGCCAGCAGTCTCATCGGTGTAGGAAACACCATATATTTT. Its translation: CASSLIGVGNTIYF.

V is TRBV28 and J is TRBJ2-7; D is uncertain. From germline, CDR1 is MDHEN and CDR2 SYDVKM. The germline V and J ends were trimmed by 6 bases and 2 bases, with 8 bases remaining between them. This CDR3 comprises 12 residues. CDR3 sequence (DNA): TGTGCCAGCAGAACAGATACCTACGAGCAGTACTTC. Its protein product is CASRTDTYEQYF.

This CDR3 is CAIGTGTDQETQYF. The CDR3 DNA reads as TGTGCCATCGGAACCGGGACAGACCAAGAGACCCAGTACTTC. This chain uses TRBV10-3 with TRBJ2-5; 7 positions match TRBD1. The germline V gene has CDR1 ENHRY and CDR2 SYGVKD. This CDR3 spans 14 amino acids. With V trimmed by 8 bases and J by 0 bases, 6 bases remained unmatched.

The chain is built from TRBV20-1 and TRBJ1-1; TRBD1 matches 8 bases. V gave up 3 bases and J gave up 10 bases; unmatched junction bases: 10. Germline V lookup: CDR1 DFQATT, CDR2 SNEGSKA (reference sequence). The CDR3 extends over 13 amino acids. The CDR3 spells CSASNRGSLGAFF. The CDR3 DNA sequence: TGCAGTGCTAGTAACAGGGGGTCCTTAGGAGCTTTCTTT.

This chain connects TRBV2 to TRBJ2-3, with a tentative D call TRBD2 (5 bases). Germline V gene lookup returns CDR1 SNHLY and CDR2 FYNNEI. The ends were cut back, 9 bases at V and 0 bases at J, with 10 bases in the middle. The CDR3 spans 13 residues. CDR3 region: CARRGGSTDTQYF. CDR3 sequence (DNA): TGTGCCAGGAGAGGCGGGAGCACAGATACGCAGTATTTT.

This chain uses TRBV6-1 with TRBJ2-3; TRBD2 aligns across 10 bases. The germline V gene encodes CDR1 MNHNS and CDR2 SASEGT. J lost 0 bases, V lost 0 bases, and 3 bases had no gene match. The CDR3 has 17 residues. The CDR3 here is CASSEATLAGSTDTQYF. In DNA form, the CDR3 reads TGTGCCAGCAGTGAAGCTACACTAGCGGGGAGCACAGATACGCAGTATTTT.

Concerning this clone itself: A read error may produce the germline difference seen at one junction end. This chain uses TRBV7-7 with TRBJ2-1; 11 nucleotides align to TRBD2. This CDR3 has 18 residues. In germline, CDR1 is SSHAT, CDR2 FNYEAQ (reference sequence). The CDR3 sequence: CASSPGASGRNSINEQFF. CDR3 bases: TGTGCTAGCAGCCCCGGGGCTAGCGGGAGGAACAGCATCAATGAGCAGTTCTTC.

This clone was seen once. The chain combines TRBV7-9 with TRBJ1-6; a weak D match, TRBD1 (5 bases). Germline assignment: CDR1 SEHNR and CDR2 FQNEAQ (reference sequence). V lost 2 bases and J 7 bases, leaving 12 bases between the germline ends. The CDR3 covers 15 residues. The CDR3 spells CASSLTGGSNSPLHF. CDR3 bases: TGTGCCAGCAGCTTAACGGGGGGGAGCAATTCACCCCTCCACTTT. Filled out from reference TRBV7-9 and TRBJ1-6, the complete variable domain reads DTGVSQNPRHKITKRGQNVTFRCDPISEHNRLYWYRQTLGQGPEFLTYFQNEAQLEKSRLLSDRFSAERPKGSFSTLEIQRTEQGDSAMYLCASSLTGGSNSPLHFGNGTRLTVT.

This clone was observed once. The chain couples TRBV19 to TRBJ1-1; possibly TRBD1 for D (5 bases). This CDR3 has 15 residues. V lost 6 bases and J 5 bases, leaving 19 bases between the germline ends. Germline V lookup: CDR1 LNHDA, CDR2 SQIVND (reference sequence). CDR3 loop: CASRAGIRGGTEAFF. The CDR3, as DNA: TGTGCCAGTAGGGCGGGTATAAGGGGAGGGACTGAAGCTTTCTTT. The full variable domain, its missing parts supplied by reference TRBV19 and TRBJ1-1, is DGGITQSPKYLFRKEGQNVTLSCEQNLNHDAMYWYRQDPGQGLRLIYYSQIVNDFQKGDIAEGYSVSREKKESFPLTVTSAQKNPTAFYLCASRAGIRGGTEAFFGQGTRLTVV.

CDR3 DNA: TGTGCCAGTAGTACAAGACAGGGGGTTTACGAGCAGTACTTC. Its translation is CASSTRQGVYEQYF. V usage is TRBV19 and J usage is TRBJ2-7; 9 positions agree with TRBD1. CDR3 length equals 14 residues. V gave up 4 bases and J gave up 4 bases; unmatched junction bases: 5. Germline V gives CDR1 LNHDA, CDR2 SQIVND (reference sequence).

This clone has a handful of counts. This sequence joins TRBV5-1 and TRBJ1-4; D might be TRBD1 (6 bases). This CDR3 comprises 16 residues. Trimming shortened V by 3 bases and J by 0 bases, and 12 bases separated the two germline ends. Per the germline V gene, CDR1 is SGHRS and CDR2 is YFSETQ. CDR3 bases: TGCGCCAGCAGCTCCCTGGGGGCCTCAACTAATGAAAAACTGTTTTTT. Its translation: CASSSLGASTNEKLFF.

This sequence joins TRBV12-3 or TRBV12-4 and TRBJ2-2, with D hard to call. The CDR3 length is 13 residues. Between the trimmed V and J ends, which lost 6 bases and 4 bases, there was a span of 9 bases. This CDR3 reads CASSPRSTGELFF. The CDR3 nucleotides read TGTGCCAGCAGCCCCCGGAGCACCGGGGAGCTGTTTTTT.

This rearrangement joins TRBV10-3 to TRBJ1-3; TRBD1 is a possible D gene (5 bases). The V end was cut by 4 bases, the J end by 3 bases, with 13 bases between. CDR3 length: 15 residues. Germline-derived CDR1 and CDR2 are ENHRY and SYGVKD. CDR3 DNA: TGTGCCATCAGTGCCCAGGGTTCGGGTGGAAACACCATATATTTT. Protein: CAISAQGSGGNTIYF.